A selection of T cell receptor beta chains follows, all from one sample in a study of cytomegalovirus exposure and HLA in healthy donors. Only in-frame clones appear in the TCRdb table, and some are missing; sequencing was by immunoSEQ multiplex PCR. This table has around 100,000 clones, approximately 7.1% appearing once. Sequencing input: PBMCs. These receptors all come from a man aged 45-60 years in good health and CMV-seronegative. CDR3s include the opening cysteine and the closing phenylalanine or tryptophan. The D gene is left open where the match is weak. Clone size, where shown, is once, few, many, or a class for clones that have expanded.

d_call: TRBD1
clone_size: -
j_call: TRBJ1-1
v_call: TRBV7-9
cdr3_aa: CASSFLTGATEAFF
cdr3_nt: TGTGCCAGCAGCTTTCTTACAGGGGCTACTGAAGCTTTCTTT

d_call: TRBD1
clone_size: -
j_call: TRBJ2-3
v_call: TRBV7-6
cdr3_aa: CASSPWTGTSTDTQYF
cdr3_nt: TGTGCCAGCAGCCCCTGGACAGGGACTAGCACAGATACGCAGTATTTT

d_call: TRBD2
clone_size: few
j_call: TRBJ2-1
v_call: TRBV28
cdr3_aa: CASSLVVAGGYNEQFF
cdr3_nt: TGTGCCAGCAGTTTAGTTGTAGCGGGGGGTTACAATGAGCAGTTCTTC

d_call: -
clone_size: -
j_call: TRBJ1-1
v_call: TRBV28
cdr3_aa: CASSFLAGLATMNTEAFF
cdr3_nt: TGTGCCAGCAGTTTTTTAGCAGGGTTGGCTACAATGAACACTGAAGCTTTCTTT

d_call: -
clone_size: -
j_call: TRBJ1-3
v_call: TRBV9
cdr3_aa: CASSVGSSGNTIYF
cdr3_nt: TGTGCCAGCAGCGTAGGCAGCTCTGGAAACACCATATATTTT

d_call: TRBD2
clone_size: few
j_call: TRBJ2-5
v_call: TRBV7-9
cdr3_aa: CASSLEAGGQETQYF
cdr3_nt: TGTGCCAGCAGCTTAGAAGCGGGGGGGCAAGAGACCCAGTACTTC

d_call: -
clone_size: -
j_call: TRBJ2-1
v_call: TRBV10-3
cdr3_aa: CAISPLGRDSTYNEQFF
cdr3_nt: TGTGCCATCAGTCCCCTGGGGCGGGATTCTACCTACAATGAGCAGTTCTTC

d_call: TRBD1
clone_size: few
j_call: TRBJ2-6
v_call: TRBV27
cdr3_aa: CASIGDSPVSGANVLTF
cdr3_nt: TGTGCCAGTATCGGGGACAGTCCTGTCTCTGGGGCCAACGTCCTGACTTTC

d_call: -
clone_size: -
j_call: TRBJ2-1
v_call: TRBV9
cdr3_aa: CASSVGGQGGNEQFF
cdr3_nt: TGTGCCAGCAGCGTAGGAGGTCAGGGTGGGAATGAGCAGTTCTTC

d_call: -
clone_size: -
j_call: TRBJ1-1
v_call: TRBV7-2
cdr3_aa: CASSPYTEAFF
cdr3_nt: TGTGCCAGCAGCCCCTATACTGAAGCTTTCTTT

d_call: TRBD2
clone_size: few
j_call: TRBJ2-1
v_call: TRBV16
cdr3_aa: CASSQGVAGVYNEQFF
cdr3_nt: TGTGCCAGCAGCCAAGGAGTAGCGGGAGTCTACAATGAGCAGTTCTTC

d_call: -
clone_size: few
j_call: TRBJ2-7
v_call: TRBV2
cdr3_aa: CASSVGRSYEQYF
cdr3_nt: TGTGCCAGCAGCGTAGGGAGATCCTACGAGCAGTACTTC

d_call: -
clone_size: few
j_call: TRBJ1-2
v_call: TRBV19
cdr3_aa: CASSPRQLDGYTF
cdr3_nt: TGTGCCAGTAGTCCCAGGCAGCTCGATGGCTACACCTTC

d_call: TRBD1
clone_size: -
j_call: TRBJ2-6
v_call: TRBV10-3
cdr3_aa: CAISRILQGSGANVLTF
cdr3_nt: TGTGCCATCAGTCGAATCTTACAGGGGTCTGGGGCCAACGTCCTGACTTTC

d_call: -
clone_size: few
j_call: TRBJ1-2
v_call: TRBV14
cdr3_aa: CASSQAYPRGRDYGYTF
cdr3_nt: TGTGCCAGCAGCCAAGCATACCCCAGGGGCCGGGATTATGGCTACACCTTC

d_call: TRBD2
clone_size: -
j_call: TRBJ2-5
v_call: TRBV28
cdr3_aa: CASSNRLAGRETQYF
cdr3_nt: TGTGCCAGCAGTAATCGGCTAGCGGGGAGAGAGACCCAGTACTTC

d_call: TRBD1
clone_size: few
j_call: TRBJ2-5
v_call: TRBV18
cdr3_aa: CASSPLRDRGVTQYF
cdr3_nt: TGTGCCAGCTCACCTTTACGGGACAGGGGAGTGACCCAGTACTTC

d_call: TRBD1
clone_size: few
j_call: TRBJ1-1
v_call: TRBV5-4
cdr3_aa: CASSLRDREVF
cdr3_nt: TGTGCCAGCAGCTTGAGGGACAGGGAAGTCTTT

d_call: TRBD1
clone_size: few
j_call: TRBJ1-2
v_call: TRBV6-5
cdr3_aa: CASSYVTGDLYGYTF
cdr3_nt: TGTGCCAGCAGTTACGTCACAGGGGATCTCTATGGCTACACCTTC

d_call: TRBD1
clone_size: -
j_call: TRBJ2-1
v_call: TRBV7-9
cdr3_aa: CASSATGGSYNEQFF
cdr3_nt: TGTGCCAGCAGCGCGACAGGGGGCTCCTACAATGAGCAGTTCTTC

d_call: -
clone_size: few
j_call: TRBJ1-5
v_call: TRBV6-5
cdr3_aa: CASSYSPEGRQPQHF
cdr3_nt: TGTGCCAGCAGTTACTCCCCGGAGGGGAGGCAGCCCCAGCATTTT

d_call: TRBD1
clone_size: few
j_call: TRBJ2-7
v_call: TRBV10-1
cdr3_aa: CASSGGQGASYEQYF
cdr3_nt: TGCGCCAGCAGTGGAGGCCAGGGGGCATCCTACGAGCAGTACTTC

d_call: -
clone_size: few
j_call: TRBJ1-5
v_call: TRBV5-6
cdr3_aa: CASSLNGRPNQPQHF
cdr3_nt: TGTGCCAGCAGCTTGAATGGCAGGCCCAATCAGCCCCAGCATTTT

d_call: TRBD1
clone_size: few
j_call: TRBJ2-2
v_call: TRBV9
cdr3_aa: CASSPGTGRITGELFF
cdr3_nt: TGTGCCAGCAGCCCGGGGACAGGGCGGATCACCGGGGAGCTGTTTTTT

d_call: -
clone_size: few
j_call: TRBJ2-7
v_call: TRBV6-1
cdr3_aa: CASSEALLRQEQYF
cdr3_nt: TGTGCCAGCAGTGAAGCGTTACTAAGACAGGAGCAGTACTTC

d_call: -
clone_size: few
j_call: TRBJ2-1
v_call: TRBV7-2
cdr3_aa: CASSPEFSSYNEQFF
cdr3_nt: TGTGCCAGCAGCCCCGAGTTTAGCTCCTACAATGAGCAGTTCTTC

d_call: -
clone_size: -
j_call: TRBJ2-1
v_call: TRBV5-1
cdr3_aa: CASSLAEGGSSYNEQFF
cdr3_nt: TGCGCCAGCAGCTTGGCGGAGGGTGGGAGCTCCTACAATGAGCAGTTCTTC

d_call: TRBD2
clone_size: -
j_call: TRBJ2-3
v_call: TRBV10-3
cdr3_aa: CAISDSGGRDTQYF
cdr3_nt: TGTGCCATCAGTGATAGCGGGGGGCGGGATACGCAGTATTTT

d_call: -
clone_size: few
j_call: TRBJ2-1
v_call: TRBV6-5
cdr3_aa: CASSSSSERNEQFF
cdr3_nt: TGTGCCAGCAGTTCCTCCTCGGAGCGCAATGAGCAGTTCTTC

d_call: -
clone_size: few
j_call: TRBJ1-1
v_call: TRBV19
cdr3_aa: CASRQRTLNTEAFF
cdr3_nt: TGTGCCAGTCGCCAAAGGACACTGAACACTGAAGCTTTCTTT

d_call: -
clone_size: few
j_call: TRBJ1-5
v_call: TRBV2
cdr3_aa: CASSDRSGHQPQHF
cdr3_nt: TGTGCCAGCAGTGATAGGTCAGGGCATCAGCCCCAGCATTTT

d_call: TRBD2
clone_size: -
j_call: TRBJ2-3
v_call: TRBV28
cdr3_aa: CASSLSGGRVTDTQYF
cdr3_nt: TGTGCCAGCAGTTTGTCGGGGGGGCGGGTAACAGATACGCAGTATTTT

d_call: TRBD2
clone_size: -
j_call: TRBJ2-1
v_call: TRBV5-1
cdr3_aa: CASRVEAGVNEQFF
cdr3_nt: TGCGCCAGCAGAGTAGAAGCGGGAGTCAATGAGCAGTTCTTC

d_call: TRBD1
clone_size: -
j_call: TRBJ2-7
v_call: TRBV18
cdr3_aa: CASSRTGTASVSIGNEQYF
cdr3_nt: TGTGCCAGCTCACGGACCGGGACAGCGTCCGTCTCTATCGGCAACGAGCAGTACTTC

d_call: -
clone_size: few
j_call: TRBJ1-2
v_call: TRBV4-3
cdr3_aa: CASSQERAWLRLGYGYTF
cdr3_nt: TGCGCCAGCAGCCAAGAACGTGCCTGGCTCAGGTTAGGCTATGGCTACACCTTC

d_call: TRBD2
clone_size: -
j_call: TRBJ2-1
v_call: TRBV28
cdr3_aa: CASSFLAGANEQFF
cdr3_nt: TGTGCCAGCAGTTTTCTAGCGGGAGCGAATGAGCAGTTCTTC